This TCR beta chain originates from a study of T cells after yellow fever vaccination (dated by TCRdb to about 2019). Study-level background: The SMART-Seq v4 Ultra Low Input RNA kit was used to prepare libraries from fractions with low cell numbers. Bulk TCR alpha and beta repertoires were sequenced longitudinally to track T-cell clones before and after primary and booster YFV17D yellow fever vaccination. Two healthy male donors, one aged 18 to 30 and one aged 30 to 40 years, made up the cohort. Blood samples were taken at several timepoints before and after primary and secondary immunization, and bulk PBMC replicates and cell subsets were isolated.

The research as a whole found: Computational filtering was required because FACS-sorted repertoires could contain abundant contaminating clonotypes from the bulk population. Most clones expanded after primary vaccination were re-detected after the booster (almost 98% of CD4 and around 88% of CD8), suggesting broad memory maintenance. A small share of clonotypes was detected in both CD4 and CD8 compartments, with the overlap likely arising from convergent recombination. The secondary T-cell response was weaker than the primary response but faster, peaking on day 5 instead of day 15. The study included only a couple of donors, which limits how far the findings can be generalized.

There are many counts of this clonotype. Which antigen it targets is not known. It has no much larger one-base neighbor in the sample; base qualities were not kept. TCR cDNA was made using 5'RACE template switching, a step that added a universal primer site and unique molecular identifiers. Priming for cDNA synthesis came from both the TCR alpha and TCR beta constant segments. Libraries were amplified in two PCR steps, with sample barcodes and sequencing adapters added in the second step. Libraries were sequenced on Illumina HiSeq 2500 (2x100 bp) or NovaSeq (2x150 bp). Regarding the original processing steps: Reads were demultiplexed and collapsed into UMI consensus sequences with MIGEC, and V(D)J alignment was performed with MiXCR. Using edgeR on replicate PBMC samples, clonotypes were called vaccine-responding if FDR was below 0.01 and the log2 fold change was above 5 up to day 15. Each bulk clonotype was labeled CD4 or CD8 based on which sequenced repertoire, CD4 or CD8, contained the clonotype at higher abundance. TCRdb passed the public sequencing reads through fastp at Q25 and MiXCR, retaining productive beta sequences. Rows with a matching CDR3 protein are joined into one entry that keeps the most common DNA and genes. The V and J calls reflect TCRdb's pipeline rather than the authors' work. The sample yields around 140,000 distinct CDR3 sequences; 7.7% were counted once. Less than 0.95% of the sample rests with the top ten.

The CDR3, from cysteine to phenylalanine, totals 14 residues. The only DNA kept is the CDR3, 42 bases in frame from the first base. CDR1 and CDR2 are read off the germline V gene as SQVTM and ANQGSEA. The trim is 8 bases for V and 4 bases for J, with a gap of 20 bases between the germline ends. The treatment or condition label, as the study defines it: live attenuated yellow fever vaccine strain. PBMCs were isolated from peripheral blood using a standard Ficoll-Paque protocol. CD4 and CD8 T-cell fractions were isolated with Dynabeads CD4 and CD8 positive selection kits. RNA was extracted with TriZol from bulk PBMCs, CD4 and CD8 fractions, and dextramer-positive and dextramer-negative fractions.

The receptor chain draws on TRBV29-1 and TRBJ2-5, with the D call perhaps TRBD1 or TRBD2, each one matching 6 bases. The source of this sequence is a young man who received the YFV17D yellow fever vaccine. The sequences come from CD4+ T cells sorted from PBMCs, collected 5 days after the yellow fever booster vaccination. The nucleotide sequence is TGCAGCATCCCACCGCCCGGGGGCAGAGAGACCCAGTACTTC. Translated, it gives CSIPPPGGRETQYF.